A selection of T cell receptor beta chains follows, all from one sample in a study of blood T cell repertoires in COVID-19. Produced via immunoSEQ multiplex PCR; TCRdb's table is partial and in-frame only. The data hold 100,000 or so clones, with under 95% observed a single time. The sample comprised peripheral blood. These receptors were collected from a human donor with active COVID-19. The donor label of this sample is uncertain. CDR3s include the opening cysteine and the closing phenylalanine or tryptophan. A D gene is named only where the DNA matches it firmly. Size values are once, few and many counts, or a class for expanded clones, and some rows have none.

D gene,V gene,J gene,clone size,CDR3 protein,CDR3 DNA
-,TRBV28,TRBJ1-6,-,CASSSAPGLGNSPLHF,TGTGCCAGCAGCTCGGCGCCGGGACTTGGGAATTCACCCCTCCACTTT
TRBD1,TRBV19,TRBJ1-2,-,CASRPDLSGGFYDYTF,TGTGCCAGTAGACCCGATTTATCAGGGGGCTTCTATGACTACACCTTC
-,TRBV6-2/TRBV6-3,TRBJ1-1,-,CASSYAYTEAFF,TGTGCCAGCAGTTACGCGTACACTGAAGCTTTCTTT
-,TRBV11-3,TRBJ1-1,-,CASSLGDNTEAFF,TGTGCCAGCAGCTTGGGAGATAACACTGAAGCTTTCTTT
-,TRBV6-4,TRBJ2-3,-,CASKASYRGTDTQYF,TGTGCCAGCAAGGCCTCGTACAGGGGCACAGATACGCAGTATTTT
TRBD1,TRBV11-2,TRBJ1-2,-,CASSLDTLTGGAGGYTF,TGTGCCAGCAGCTTAGATACTTTGACAGGGGGCGCCGGTGGCTACACCTTC
-,TRBV20-1,TRBJ2-1,-,CSASIFASPYNEQFF,TGCAGTGCTAGTATCTTTGCCAGTCCCTACAATGAGCAGTTCTTC
TRBD1,TRBV9,TRBJ2-7,-,CASSVATGTGAYEQYF,TGTGCCAGCAGCGTAGCTACGGGGACAGGGGCCTACGAGCAGTACTTC
-,TRBV7-3,TRBJ2-3,-,CASSLGRGGSDTQYF,TGTGCCAGCAGCCTCGGGCGAGGGGGATCAGATACGCAGTATTTT
TRBD1,TRBV6-6,TRBJ1-5,-,CASSIWDRGQPQHF,TGTGCCAGCAGTATTTGGGACAGGGGACAGCCCCAGCATTTT
TRBD1,TRBV19,TRBJ1-1,-,CASSLKQGIGYQAFF,TGTGCCAGTAGTTTAAAACAGGGGATAGGTTATCAAGCTTTCTTT
-,TRBV11-3,TRBJ1-1,once,CASSERRGSEAFF,TGTGCCAGCAGCGAAAGGCGGGGGTCTGAAGCTTTCTTT
-,TRBV28,TRBJ1-5,-,CASGTAGARNQPQHF,TGTGCCAGCGGGACTGCGGGGGCGCGGAATCAGCCCCAGCATTTT
TRBD1,TRBV5-6,TRBJ1-1,-,CASSLNPRGLRVDTEAFF,TGTGCCAGCAGCTTGAACCCCAGGGGGCTACGGGTAGACACTGAAGCTTTCTTT
TRBD1,TRBV6-2/TRBV6-3,TRBJ2-7,-,CASSYGTGYEQYF,TGTGCCAGCAGTTACGGGACAGGGTACGAGCAGTACTTC
-,TRBV7-8,TRBJ2-7,-,CASSLWTSTYEQYF,TGTGCCAGCAGCTTATGGACTTCGACCTACGAGCAGTACTTC
-,TRBV9,TRBJ1-2,-,CASSARGHADYGYTF,TGTGCCAGCAGCGCCAGGGGCCACGCGGATTATGGCTACACCTTC
-,TRBV28,TRBJ2-7,-,CASSFEGYYEQYF,TGTGCCAGCAGTTTTGAGGGTTACTACGAGCAGTACTTC
TRBD1,TRBV2,TRBJ1-4,-,CASSDLDREGEKLFF,TGTGCCAGCAGTGACTTGGACAGGGAGGGAGAAAAACTGTTTTTT
-,TRBV6-5,TRBJ1-1,-,CASRENPGTEAFF,TGTGCCAGCAGAGAGAATCCTGGCACTGAAGCTTTCTTT
TRBD1,TRBV24-1,TRBJ2-3,-,CATSDGQGFTDTQYF,TGTGCCACCAGTGATGGACAGGGCTTCACAGATACGCAGTATTTT
TRBD2,TRBV6-5,TRBJ2-5,-,CASSRAGRVQETQYF,TGTGCCAGCAGCAGGGCAGGGAGGGTCCAAGAGACCCAGTACTTC
-,TRBV6-5,TRBJ1-2,once,CASSYSRGYGYTF,TGTGCCAGCAGTTACTCACGGGGCTATGGCTACACCTTC
TRBD1,TRBV6-2/TRBV6-3,TRBJ1-2,-,CASSPGGKGYGYTF,TGTGCCAGCAGCCCAGGGGGCAAGGGCTATGGCTACACCTTC
TRBD1,TRBV10-2,TRBJ2-7,-,CASSGPGQGSYEQYF,TGCGCCAGCAGTGGTCCGGGACAGGGCTCCTACGAGCAGTACTTC
TRBD2,TRBV7-2,TRBJ2-5,-,CASSFVAGGPETQYF,TGTGCCAGCAGCTTCGTAGCGGGGGGGCCGGAGACCCAGTACTTC
TRBD1,TRBV7-8,TRBJ1-5,-,CASSSRQGMPQHF,TGTGCCAGCAGCTCGCGACAGGGGATGCCCCAGCATTTT
-,TRBV12-3/TRBV12-4,TRBJ1-4,-,CASSFFRNEKLFF,TGTGCCAGCAGTTTTTTCCGGAATGAAAAACTGTTTTTT
TRBD1,TRBV5-6,TRBJ1-1,-,CASSQTGTVNTEAFF,TGTGCCAGCAGCCAAACCGGGACAGTGAACACTGAAGCTTTCTTT
TRBD2,TRBV5-1,TRBJ2-1,-,CASSPGGANEQFF,TGCGCCAGCAGCCCCGGGGGGGCAAATGAGCAGTTCTTC
-,TRBV6-1,TRBJ2-1,-,CASSEDIEQFF,TGTGCCAGCAGTGAAGACATAGAGCAGTTCTTC
-,TRBV9,TRBJ2-4,-,CASNRGGNIQYF,TGTGCCAGCAATAGGGGGGGAAACATTCAGTACTTC
TRBD1,TRBV28,TRBJ2-7,-,CASRGQVYEQYF,TGTGCCAGCAGGGGACAGGTCTACGAGCAGTACTTC
-,TRBV7-9,TRBJ1-1,-,CASSATGTTEAFF,TGTGCCAGCAGCGCTACAGGGACCACTGAAGCTTTCTTT
TRBD2,TRBV9,TRBJ2-3,-,CASSPQTRGNTQYF,TGTGCCAGCAGCCCCCAAACGCGGGGGAATACGCAGTATTTT
-,TRBV5-1,TRBJ1-1,-,CASSGGPVGKDTEAFF,TGCGCCAGCAGCGGAGGTCCTGTGGGAAAAGACACTGAAGCTTTCTTT